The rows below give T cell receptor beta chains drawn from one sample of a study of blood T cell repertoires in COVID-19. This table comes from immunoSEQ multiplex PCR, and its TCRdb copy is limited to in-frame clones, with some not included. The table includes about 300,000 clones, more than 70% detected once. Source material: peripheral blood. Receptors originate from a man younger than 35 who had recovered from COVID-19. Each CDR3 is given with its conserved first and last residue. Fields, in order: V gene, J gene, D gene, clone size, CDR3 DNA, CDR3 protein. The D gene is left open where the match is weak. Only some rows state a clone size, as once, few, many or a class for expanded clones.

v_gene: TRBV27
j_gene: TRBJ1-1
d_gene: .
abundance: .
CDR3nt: TGTGCCAGCAGTTTCTCCCGAGGGGGTAACACTGAAGCTTTCTTT
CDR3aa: CASSFSRGGNTEAFF

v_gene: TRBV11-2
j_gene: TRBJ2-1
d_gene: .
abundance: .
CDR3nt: TGTGCCAGCACCCGCGAATCCTACAATGAGCAGTTCTTC
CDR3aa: CASTRESYNEQFF

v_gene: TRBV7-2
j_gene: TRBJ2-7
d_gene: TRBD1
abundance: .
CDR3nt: TGTGCCAGCAGCTTTTCTGGACAGGGAGCATACGAGCAGTACTTC
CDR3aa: CASSFSGQGAYEQYF

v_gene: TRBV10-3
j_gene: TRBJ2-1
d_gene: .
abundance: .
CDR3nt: TGTGCCATCAGGGGCCTCGGGAGCCGCTCCTACAATGAGCAGTTCTTC
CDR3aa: CAIRGLGSRSYNEQFF

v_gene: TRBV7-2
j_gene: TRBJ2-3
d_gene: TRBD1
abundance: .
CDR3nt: TGTGCCAGCAGCTCGACAGGGCGTGATACGCAGTATTTT
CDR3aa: CASSSTGRDTQYF

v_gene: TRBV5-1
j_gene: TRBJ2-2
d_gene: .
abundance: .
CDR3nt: TGCGCCAGCAGCTTAAAAACAGGGCGAGGGGCCGGGGAGCTGTTTTTT
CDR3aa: CASSLKTGRGAGELFF

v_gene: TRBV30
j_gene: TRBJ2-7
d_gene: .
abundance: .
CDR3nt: TGTGCCTGGAGTACCGGGACTGGCTCCTACGAGCAGTACTTC
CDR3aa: CAWSTGTGSYEQYF

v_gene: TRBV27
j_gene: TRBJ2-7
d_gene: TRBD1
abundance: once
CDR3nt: TGTGCCAGCAGTCCGTTCGACAGGGTGAACGAGCAGTACTTC
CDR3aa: CASSPFDRVNEQYF

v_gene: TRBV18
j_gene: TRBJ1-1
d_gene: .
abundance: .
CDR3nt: TGTGCCAGCTCACCGCCGGGGGTCAGAAACACTGAAGCTTTCTTT
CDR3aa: CASSPPGVRNTEAFF

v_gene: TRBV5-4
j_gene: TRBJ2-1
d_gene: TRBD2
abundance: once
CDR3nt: TGTGCCAGCAGTTCTAGCGGGAGAGCCTACAATGAGCAGTTCTTC
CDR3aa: CASSSSGRAYNEQFF

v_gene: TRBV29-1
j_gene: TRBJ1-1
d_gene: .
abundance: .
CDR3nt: TGCAGCGTCCTAGGGGGGGGACCGAACACTGAAGCTTTCTTT
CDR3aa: CSVLGGGPNTEAFF

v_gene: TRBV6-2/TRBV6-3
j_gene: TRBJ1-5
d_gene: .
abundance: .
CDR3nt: TGTGCCAGCAGTTACCACCAGGGCACGGTAGGCCAGCCCCAGCATTTT
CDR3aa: CASSYHQGTVGQPQHF

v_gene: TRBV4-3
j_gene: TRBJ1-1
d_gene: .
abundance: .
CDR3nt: TGCGCCAGCAGCCAAGAAACTTATAACGAAGCTTTCTTT
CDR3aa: CASSQETYNEAFF

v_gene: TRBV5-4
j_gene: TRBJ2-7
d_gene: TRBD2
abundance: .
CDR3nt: TGTGCCAGCAGCGGAGGGACTAGCACCCACTACGAGCAGTACTTC
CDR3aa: CASSGGTSTHYEQYF

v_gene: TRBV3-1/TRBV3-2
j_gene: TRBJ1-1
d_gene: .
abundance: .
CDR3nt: TGTGCCAGCAGCCACCTCAGGAACACTGAAGCTTTCTTT
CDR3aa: CASSHLRNTEAFF

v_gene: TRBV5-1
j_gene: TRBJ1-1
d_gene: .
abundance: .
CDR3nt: TGCGCCAGCAGCTTGTCGTCAGGCACTGAAGCTTTCTTT
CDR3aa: CASSLSSGTEAFF

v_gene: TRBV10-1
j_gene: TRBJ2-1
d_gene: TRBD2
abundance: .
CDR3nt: TGCGCCAGCACCATGACTAGCGGGAGTCTCGGCAATGAGCAGTTCTTC
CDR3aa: CASTMTSGSLGNEQFF

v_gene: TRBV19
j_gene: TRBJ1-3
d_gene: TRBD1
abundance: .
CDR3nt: TGTGCCAGTAGTATCGGACAGGGGCCTGGAAACACCATATATTTT
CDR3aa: CASSIGQGPGNTIYF

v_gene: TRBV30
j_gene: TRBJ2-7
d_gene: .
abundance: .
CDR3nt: TGTGCCTGGATGTCCTACCCCTACGAGCAGTACTTC
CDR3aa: CAWMSYPYEQYF

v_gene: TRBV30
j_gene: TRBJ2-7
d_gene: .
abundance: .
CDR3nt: TGTGCCTGGAGTGCAGGAGGGACCATTTACGAGCAGTACTTC
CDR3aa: CAWSAGGTIYEQYF

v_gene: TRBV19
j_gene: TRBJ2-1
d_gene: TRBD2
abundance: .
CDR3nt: TGTGCCAGTAGTACCGGGACTACAACCTCCTACAATGAGCAGTTCTTC
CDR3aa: CASSTGTTTSYNEQFF

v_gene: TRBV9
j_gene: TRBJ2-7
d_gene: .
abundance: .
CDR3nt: TGTGCCAGCAGCGTAGGGGGCGATTCCTCCTACGAGCAGTACTTC
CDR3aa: CASSVGGDSSYEQYF

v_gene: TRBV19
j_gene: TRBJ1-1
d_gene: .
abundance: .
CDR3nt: TGTGCCAGTAGTATAGCGGACAGGAACACTGAAGCTTTCTTT
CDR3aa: CASSIADRNTEAFF

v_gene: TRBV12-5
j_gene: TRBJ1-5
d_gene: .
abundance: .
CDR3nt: TGTGCTAGTGGTTCAACAGGGAGGGGCAATCAGCCCCAGCATTTT
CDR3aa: CASGSTGRGNQPQHF

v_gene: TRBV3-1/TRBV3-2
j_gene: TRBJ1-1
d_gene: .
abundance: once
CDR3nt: TGTGCCAGCAGCCAAGACGGGGGGATAACTGAAGCTTTCTTT
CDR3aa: CASSQDGGITEAFF

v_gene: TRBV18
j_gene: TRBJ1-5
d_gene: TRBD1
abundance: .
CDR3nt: TGTGCCAGCTCACAGACCGGGACAGGGGGCAATCAGCCCCAGCATTTT
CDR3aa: CASSQTGTGGNQPQHF

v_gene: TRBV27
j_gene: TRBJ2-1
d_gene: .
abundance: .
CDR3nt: TGTGCCAGCAGTTTATCTGGGAGCTCCTACAATGAGCAGTTCTTC
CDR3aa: CASSLSGSSYNEQFF

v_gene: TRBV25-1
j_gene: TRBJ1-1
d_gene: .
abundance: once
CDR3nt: TGTGCCAGCAGGACTAGGACGGCGAACACTGAAGCTTTCTTT
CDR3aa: CASRTRTANTEAFF

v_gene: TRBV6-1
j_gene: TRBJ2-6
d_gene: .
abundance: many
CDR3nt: TGTGCCAGCAGTGACGACAGCTCTGGGGCCAACGTCCTGACTTTC
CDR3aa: CASSDDSSGANVLTF

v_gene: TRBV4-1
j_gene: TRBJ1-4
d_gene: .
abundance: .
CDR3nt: TGCGCCAGCAGCCAAGTCACCGGGACTTGGGGTGAAAAACTGTTTTTT
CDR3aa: CASSQVTGTWGEKLFF

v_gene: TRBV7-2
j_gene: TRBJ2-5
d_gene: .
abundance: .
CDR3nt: TGTGCCAGCAGCTTTAGTCGAGGGAAGGAGACCCAGTACTTC
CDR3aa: CASSFSRGKETQYF

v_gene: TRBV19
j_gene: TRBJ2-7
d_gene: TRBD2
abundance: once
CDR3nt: TGTGCCAGTAGTTATAGCGGGGGAGAGAGATACGAGCAGTACTTC
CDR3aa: CASSYSGGERYEQYF

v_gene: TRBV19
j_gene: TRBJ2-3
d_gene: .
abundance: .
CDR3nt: TGTGCCAGTAGTATGATGACAGGCGCGTCGGATACGCAGTATTTT
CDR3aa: CASSMMTGASDTQYF

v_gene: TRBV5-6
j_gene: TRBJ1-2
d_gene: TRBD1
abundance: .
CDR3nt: TGTGCCAGCAGCCCAGGGGGCCTTAACTATGGCTACACCTTC
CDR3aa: CASSPGGLNYGYTF

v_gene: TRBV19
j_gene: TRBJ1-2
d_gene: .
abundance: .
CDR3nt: TGTGCCAGTAGCTGGTGGGAGGCCGATGGCTACACCTTC
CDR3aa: CASSWWEADGYTF

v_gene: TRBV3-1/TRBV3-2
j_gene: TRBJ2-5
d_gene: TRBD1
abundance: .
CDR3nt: TGTGCCAGCAGCCGGGACAGGGGCTGGGAGACCCAGTACTTC
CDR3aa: CASSRDRGWETQYF

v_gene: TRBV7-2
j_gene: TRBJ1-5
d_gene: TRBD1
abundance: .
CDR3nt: TGTGCCAGCAGCTACAGGGGGCGGAATCAGCCCCAGCATTTT
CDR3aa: CASSYRGRNQPQHF

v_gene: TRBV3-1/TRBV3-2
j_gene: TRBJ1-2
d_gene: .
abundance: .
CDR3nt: TGTGCCAGCAGCCCCCGGTATATGAACTATGGCTACACCTTC
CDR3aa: CASSPRYMNYGYTF

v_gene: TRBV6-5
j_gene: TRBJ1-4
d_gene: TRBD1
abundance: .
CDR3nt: TGTGCCAGCAGTCGGGGACAGGCGGATGAAAAACTGTTTTTT
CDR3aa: CASSRGQADEKLFF

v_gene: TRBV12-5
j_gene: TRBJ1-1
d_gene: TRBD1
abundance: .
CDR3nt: TGTGCTAGTGGTTTAGGGACAGGGAACACTGAAGCTTTCTTT
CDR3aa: CASGLGTGNTEAFF